A selection of T cell receptor beta chains follows, all from one sample in a study of blood T cell repertoires in COVID-19. Generated by immunoSEQ multiplex PCR, the TCRdb table keeps only in-frame clones and is missing some. In the table there are 120,000 to 150,000 clones, around 81% of which are singletons. The material sequenced was peripheral blood. Every receptor here comes from a human donor with acute or convalescent COVID-19. The donor label of this sample is uncertain. Each CDR3 is given with its conserved first and last residue. The D gene is left open where the match is weak. The size field is filled for only some rows; it gives once, few, many or a size class.

TRBJ1-2,TRBV19,TRBD1,-,CATEDRGLYGYTF,TGTGCCACCGAGGACAGGGGGCTGTATGGCTACACCTTC
TRBJ1-5,TRBV5-1,-,-,CASSDPGQPQHF,TGCGCCAGCAGCGACCCCGGGCAGCCCCAGCATTTT
TRBJ2-7,TRBV6-5,-,-,CASSFGPYSYEQYF,TGTGCCAGCAGCTTTGGGCCCTACTCCTACGAGCAGTACTTC
TRBJ2-4,TRBV29-1,-,-,CSVETGGAFIQYF,TGCAGCGTTGAGACGGGGGGCGCATTCATTCAGTACTTC
TRBJ1-1,TRBV2,-,-,CASSEDRDTEAFF,TGTGCCAGCAGTGAAGACAGGGACACTGAAGCTTTCTTT
TRBJ2-7,TRBV30,-,-,CAWSPAQSDSYEQYF,TGTGCCTGGAGCCCTGCCCAGTCTGACTCCTACGAGCAGTACTTC
TRBJ2-5,TRBV9,-,-,CASSVTPGEKTQYF,TGTGCCAGCAGCGTAACGCCAGGGGAAAAGACCCAGTACTTC
TRBJ1-2,TRBV19,TRBD1,-,CASSPILRRGPDGYTF,TGTGCCAGTAGTCCCATACTCCGCAGGGGGCCGGATGGCTACACCTTC
TRBJ1-2,TRBV7-3,TRBD1,few,CASSPAGTGRFGDGYTF,TGTGCCAGCAGCCCCGCCGGGACAGGTCGCTTTGGGGATGGCTACACCTTC
TRBJ2-3,TRBV4-2,-,-,CASSQDKIRGTDTQYF,TGTGCCAGCAGCCAAGATAAAATTAGGGGGACAGATACGCAGTATTTT
TRBJ1-6,TRBV6-5,-,-,CASNNGGNSPLHF,TGTGCCAGCAACAACGGGGGTAATTCACCCCTCCACTTT
TRBJ1-5,TRBV2,TRBD1,-,CASRPGQSSNQPQHF,TGTGCCAGCAGACCGGGACAGAGTAGCAATCAGCCCCAGCATTTT
TRBJ1-1,TRBV3-1/TRBV3-2,-,-,CASMGRGTEAFF,TGTGCCTCAATGGGGCGGGGCACTGAAGCTTTCTTT
TRBJ1-1,TRBV2,-,-,CASSLDRNTEAFF,TGTGCCAGCAGTCTGGACAGAAACACTGAAGCTTTCTTT
TRBJ1-2,TRBV4-1,-,-,CASSQDRWGDYGYTF,TGCGCCAGCAGCCAAGATAGGTGGGGGGACTATGGCTACACCTTC
TRBJ2-5,TRBV9,-,-,CASSVSGSQETQYF,TGTGCCAGCAGCGTGAGCGGGTCCCAAGAGACCCAGTACTTC
TRBJ2-7,TRBV6-2/TRBV6-3,-,-,CATSGQSYEQYF,TGTGCCACCAGTGGACAGAGCTACGAGCAGTACTTC
TRBJ2-1,TRBV3-1/TRBV3-2,TRBD2,many,CASSPSKGAGASNEQFF,TGTGCCAGCAGCCCATCCAAAGGAGCGGGGGCGTCGAATGAGCAGTTCTTC
TRBJ2-1,TRBV11-2,-,-,CASSFQGRSIYNEQFF,TGTGCCAGCAGCTTCCAGGGGCGCTCGATTTACAATGAGCAGTTCTTC
TRBJ1-6,TRBV6-5,-,-,CASSYSDSWTPLHF,TGTGCCAGCAGTTACTCGGACTCCTGGACACCCCTCCACTTT
TRBJ1-3,TRBV18,-,-,CASSPLSGGARGNTIYF,TGTGCCAGCTCACCGCTAAGCGGGGGGGCGCGTGGAAACACCATATATTTT
TRBJ2-3,TRBV9,TRBD2,-,CASSVVGSGGAGDTQYF,TGTGCCAGCAGCGTAGTTGGTAGCGGGGGGGCAGGGGATACGCAGTATTTT
TRBJ1-1,TRBV6-1,-,-,CASSELPYTEAFF,TGTGCCAGCAGTGAACTACCATACACTGAAGCTTTCTTT
TRBJ2-3,TRBV18,TRBD1,-,CASSPPGTGTQYF,TGTGCCAGCTCACCACCCGGGACAGGTACGCAGTATTTT
TRBJ1-3,TRBV29-1,-,-,CSVVEALGNTIYF,TGCAGCGTTGTTGAGGCCCTTGGGAACACCATATATTTT
TRBJ1-6,TRBV15,-,-,CATSHLSSYNSPLHF,TGTGCCACCTCTCACCTCAGCTCCTATAATTCACCCCTCCACTTT
TRBJ1-1,TRBV5-1,-,-,CASSSQNSNTEAFF,TGCGCCAGCAGCTCACAGAACTCGAACACTGAAGCTTTCTTT
TRBJ1-1,TRBV5-1,-,few,CASSNNMNTEAFF,TGCGCCAGCAGCAACAACATGAACACTGAAGCTTTCTTT
TRBJ1-1,TRBV14,TRBD1,-,CASTQGANTEAFF,TGTGCCAGCACCCAGGGGGCGAACACTGAAGCTTTCTTT
TRBJ1-1,TRBV10-3,-,-,CAISGDRGTEAFF,TGTGCCATCAGTGGGGACCGGGGGACTGAAGCTTTCTTT
TRBJ1-6,TRBV29-1,-,-,CSVAAGVNSPLHF,TGCAGCGTTGCTGCAGGGGTTAATTCACCCCTCCACTTT
TRBJ1-6,TRBV6-5,-,once,CASSYDRANNSPLHF,TGTGCCAGCAGTTACGACAGAGCAAATAATTCACCCCTCCACTTT
TRBJ2-7,TRBV6-5,TRBD1,-,CASSYWDRVNEQYF,TGTGCCAGCAGTTACTGGGACAGGGTTAACGAGCAGTACTTC
TRBJ2-3,TRBV27,TRBD2,once,CASSLSDGGGTDTQYF,TGTGCCAGCAGTTTATCGGACGGGGGGGGCACAGATACGCAGTATTTT
TRBJ1-2,TRBV6-6,TRBD1,-,CASSSDRESHCGYTF,TGTGCCAGCAGTTCAGACAGGGAATCCCACTGTGGCTACACCTTC
TRBJ2-2,TRBV6-4,-,few,CASSDSRGTGELFF,TGTGCCAGCAGTGACTCTAGGGGCACCGGGGAGCTGTTTTTT
TRBJ1-5,TRBV19,TRBD1,-,CASSIRGPSNQPQHF,TGTGCCAGTAGTATAAGGGGGCCCAGCAATCAGCCCCAGCATTTT
TRBJ2-5,TRBV2,-,-,CASSVGGLLGETQYF,TGTGCCAGCAGTGTTGGGGGACTCCTAGGGGAGACCCAGTACTTC
TRBJ1-2,TRBV10-2,-,-,CASSVVPIGGAAGYTF,TGCGCCAGCAGTGTTGTGCCGATAGGGGGAGCGGCGGGCTACACCTTC
TRBJ1-2,TRBV28,-,-,CASSLATSPGDYGYTF,TGTGCCAGCAGTTTAGCGACGTCTCCGGGGGACTATGGCTACACCTTC
TRBJ1-5,TRBV6-5,-,-,CASSSGRASNQPQHF,TGTGCCAGCAGTTCGGGCAGGGCGAGCAATCAGCCCCAGCATTTT
TRBJ2-3,TRBV7-6,-,-,CASSFSSDTQYF,TGTGCCAGCAGCTTCTCTTCCGATACGCAGTATTTT
TRBJ1-5,TRBV2,-,-,CASSVGNGRGQPQHF,TGTGCCAGCAGTGTGGGTAATGGGCGTGGTCAGCCCCAGCATTTT
TRBJ1-1,TRBV5-4,-,-,CASTFSGGTEAFF,TGTGCCAGCACCTTCTCAGGAGGGACTGAAGCTTTCTTT
TRBJ1-2,TRBV3-1/TRBV3-2,-,-,CASSQGTGSNYGYTF,TGTGCCAGCAGCCAAGGAACAGGATCTAACTATGGCTACACCTTC
TRBJ1-6,TRBV5-1,-,-,CASSLETENSPLHF,TGCGCCAGCAGCTTGGAAACGGAGAATTCACCCCTCCACTTT